This TCR beta chain was sequenced during a study of shared T cell receptors in the human thymus. Produced via immunoSEQ multiplex PCR; TCRdb's table is partial and in-frame only. This sample has 640,000 or so clones, with about 89% found just once. The CDR3 covers 13 residues. Germline CDR1 is MNHNS and CDR2 is SASEGT. Trimming shortened V by 6 bases and J by 2 bases, and 11 bases separated the two germline ends. These data were also filed under a second study, of human thymus T cells. That paper states: Thymic material originated from resections removed in the course of corrective heart surgery. Thymic and blood repertoires appeared to show biased V and J gene usage.

Material: thymocytes. The clonotype was recovered from a boy less than two years old with a congenital heart defect. The V call is TRBV6-1, the J call TRBJ2-7; no definite D call. The CDR3 reads CASSNGAAYEQYF. CDR3 nucleotide sequence: TGTGCCAGCAGCAACGGAGCCGCCTACGAGCAGTACTTC.